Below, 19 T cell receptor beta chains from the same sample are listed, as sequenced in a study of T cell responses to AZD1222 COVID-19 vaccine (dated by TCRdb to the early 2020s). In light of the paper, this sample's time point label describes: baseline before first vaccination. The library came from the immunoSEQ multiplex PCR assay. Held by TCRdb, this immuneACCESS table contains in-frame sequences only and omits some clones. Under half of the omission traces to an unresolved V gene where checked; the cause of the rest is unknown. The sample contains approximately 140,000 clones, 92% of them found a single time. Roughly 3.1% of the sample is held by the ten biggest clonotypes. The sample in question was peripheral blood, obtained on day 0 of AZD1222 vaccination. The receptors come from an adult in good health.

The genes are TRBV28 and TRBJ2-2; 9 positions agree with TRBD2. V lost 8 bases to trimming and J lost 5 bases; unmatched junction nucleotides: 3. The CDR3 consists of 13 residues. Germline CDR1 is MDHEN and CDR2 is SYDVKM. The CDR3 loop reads CASVSGGTGELFF. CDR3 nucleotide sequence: TGTGCCAGCGTGAGCGGGGGGACCGGGGAGCTGTTTTTT.

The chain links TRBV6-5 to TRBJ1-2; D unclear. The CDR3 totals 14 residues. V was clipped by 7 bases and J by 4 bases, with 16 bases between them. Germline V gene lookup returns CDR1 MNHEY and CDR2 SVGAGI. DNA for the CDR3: TGTGCCAGCAATATCGAGCCCCTCGCCTATGGCTACACCTTC. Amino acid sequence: CASNIEPLAYGYTF.

For the CDR3, the DNA is TGTGCCAGCAGCCTGGGGACAGTTGGATCCTACGAGCAGTACTTC. This encodes CASSLGTVGSYEQYF. The rearrangement links TRBV14 to TRBJ2-7; TRBD1 matches 7 bases. Germline V CDR1 and CDR2: SGHDN, FVKESK. V dropped 4 bases and J dropped 1; count of bases not matched to a gene: 7. The CDR3 is made up of 15 amino acids.

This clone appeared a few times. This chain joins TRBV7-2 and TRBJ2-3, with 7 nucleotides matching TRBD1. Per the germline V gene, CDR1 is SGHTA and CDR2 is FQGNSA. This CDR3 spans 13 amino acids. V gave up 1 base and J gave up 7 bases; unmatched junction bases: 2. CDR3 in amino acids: CASSLEGAYTQYF. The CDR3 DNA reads TGTGCCAGCAGCTTAGAGGGGGCCTATACGCAGTATTTT.

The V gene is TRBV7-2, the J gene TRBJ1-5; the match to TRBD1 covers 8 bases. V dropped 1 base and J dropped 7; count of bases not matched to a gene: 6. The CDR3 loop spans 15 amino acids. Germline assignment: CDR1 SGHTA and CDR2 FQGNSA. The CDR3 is CASSLGTGGQQPQHF. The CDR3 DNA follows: TGTGCCAGCAGCTTAGGAACAGGGGGTCAGCAGCCCCAGCATTTT. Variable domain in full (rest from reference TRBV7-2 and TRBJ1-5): GAGVSQSPSNKVTEKGKDVELRCDPISGHTALYWYRQSLGQGLEFLIYFQGNSAPDKSGLPSDRFSAERTGGSVSTLTIQRTQQEDSAVYLCASSLGTGGQQPQHFGDGTRLSIL.

The CDR3 here is CASSPQTGSNQPQHF. The CDR3 region has the DNA TGTGCCAGCAGCCCGCAGACAGGAAGCAATCAGCCCCAGCATTTT. The rearrangement joins TRBV7-2 to TRBJ1-5; the D gene is possibly TRBD1 (6 bases). This CDR3 is built from 15 residues. Germline-derived CDR1 and CDR2 are SGHTA and FQGNSA. V was shortened by 5 bases and J by 1 base, with 12 bases between the two germline ends.

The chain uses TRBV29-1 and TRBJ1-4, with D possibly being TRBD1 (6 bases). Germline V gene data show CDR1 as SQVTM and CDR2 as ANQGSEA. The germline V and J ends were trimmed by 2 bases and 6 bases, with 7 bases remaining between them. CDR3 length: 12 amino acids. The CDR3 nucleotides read TGCAGCGTTGAAAGGACAGATGAAAAACTGTTTTTT. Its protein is CSVERTDEKLFF.

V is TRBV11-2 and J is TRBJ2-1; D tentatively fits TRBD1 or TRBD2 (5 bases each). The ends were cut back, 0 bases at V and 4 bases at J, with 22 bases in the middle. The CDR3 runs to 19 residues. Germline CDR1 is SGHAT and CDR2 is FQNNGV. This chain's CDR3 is CASSLDVVGARRVYNEQFF. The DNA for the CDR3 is TGTGCCAGCAGCTTAGACGTCGTCGGGGCCCGGCGTGTATACAATGAGCAGTTCTTC.

CDR3 nucleotides: TGCGCCAGCAGCAATTGGATACGGGACACAGATACGCAGTATTTT. This gives the protein CASSNWIRDTDTQYF. This chain uses TRBV5-1 with TRBJ2-3; perhaps TRBD2 as D (5 bases). The CDR3 runs 15 residues. V shed 4 bases and J shed 2 bases, with 14 bases lying between them. Germline V CDR1 and CDR2: SGHRS, YFSETQ.

CDR3 region: CASSLGTGAEPQPQHF. The CDR3 coding sequence is TGTGCCAGCAGCTTAGGAACCGGGGCGGAGCCTCAGCCCCAGCATTTT. This chain uses TRBV7-9 with TRBJ1-5; D possibly corresponds to TRBD1 (5 bases). Per the germline V gene, CDR1 is SEHNR and CDR2 is FQNEAQ (reference sequence). Trimming left V 1 base short and J 6 bases short, with 16 bases between. The CDR3 sequence is 16 residues long.

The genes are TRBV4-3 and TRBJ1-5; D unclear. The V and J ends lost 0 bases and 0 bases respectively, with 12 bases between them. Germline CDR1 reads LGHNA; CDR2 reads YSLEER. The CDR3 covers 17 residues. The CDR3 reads CASSQEVGQSSNQPQHF. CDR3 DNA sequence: TGCGCCAGCAGCCAAGAGGTCGGGCAGAGTAGCAATCAGCCCCAGCATTTT.

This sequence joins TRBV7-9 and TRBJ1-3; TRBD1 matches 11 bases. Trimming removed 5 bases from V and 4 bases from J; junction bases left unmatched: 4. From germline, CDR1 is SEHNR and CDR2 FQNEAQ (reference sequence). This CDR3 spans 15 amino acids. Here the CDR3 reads CASSTDRGRGNTIYF. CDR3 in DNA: TGTGCCAGCAGCACGGACAGGGGGCGCGGAAACACCATATATTTT. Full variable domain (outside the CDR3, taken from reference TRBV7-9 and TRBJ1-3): DTGVSQNPRHKITKRGQNVTFRCDPISEHNRLYWYRQTLGQGPEFLTYFQNEAQLEKSRLLSDRFSAERPKGSFSTLEIQRTEQGDSAMYLCASSTDRGRGNTIYFGEGSWLTVV.

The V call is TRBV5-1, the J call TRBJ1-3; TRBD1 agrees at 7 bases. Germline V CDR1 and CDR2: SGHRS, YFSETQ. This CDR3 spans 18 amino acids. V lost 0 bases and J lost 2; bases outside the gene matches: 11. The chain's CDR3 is CASSLATGKSLPGNTIYF. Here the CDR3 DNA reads TGCGCCAGCAGCTTGGCGACAGGGAAATCTTTACCTGGAAACACCATATATTTT.

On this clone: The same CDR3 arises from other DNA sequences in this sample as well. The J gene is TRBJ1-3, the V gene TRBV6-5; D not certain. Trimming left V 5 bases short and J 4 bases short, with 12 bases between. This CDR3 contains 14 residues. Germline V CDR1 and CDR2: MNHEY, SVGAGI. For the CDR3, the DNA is TGTGCCAGCAGTCCTGGGAGCTCGGGAAACACCATATATTTT. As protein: CASSPGSSGNTIYF.

The CDR3 region is CASSSFSGSSYNEQFF. DNA for the CDR3: TGTGCCAGCAGTTCCTTTAGCGGGAGTTCCTACAATGAGCAGTTCTTC. This chain joins TRBV6-5 and TRBJ2-1; 9 positions match TRBD2. Germline V lookup: CDR1 MNHEY, CDR2 SVGAGI. With V trimmed by 4 bases and J by 1 base, 5 bases remained unmatched. The CDR3 runs to 16 residues.

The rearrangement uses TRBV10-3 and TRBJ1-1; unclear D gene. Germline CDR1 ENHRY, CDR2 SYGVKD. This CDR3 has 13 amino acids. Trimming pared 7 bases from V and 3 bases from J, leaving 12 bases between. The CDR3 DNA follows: TGTGCCATCAAAGGGCGGCCCGACACTGAAGCTTTCTTT. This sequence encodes CAIKGRPDTEAFF.

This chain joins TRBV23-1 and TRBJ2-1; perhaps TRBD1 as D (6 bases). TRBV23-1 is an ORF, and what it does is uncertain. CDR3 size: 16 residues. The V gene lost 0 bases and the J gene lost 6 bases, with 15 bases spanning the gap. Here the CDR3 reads CASSQSNRESSNEQFF. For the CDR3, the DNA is TGCGCCAGCAGTCAATCAAACAGGGAGTCATCCAATGAGCAGTTCTTC.

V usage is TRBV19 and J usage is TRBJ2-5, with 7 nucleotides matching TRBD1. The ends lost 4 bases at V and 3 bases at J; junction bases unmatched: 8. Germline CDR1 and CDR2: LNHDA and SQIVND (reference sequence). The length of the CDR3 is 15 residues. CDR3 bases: TGTGCCAGTAGTACTGGGGGACAGTGGGAAGAGACCCAGTACTTC. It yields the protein CASSTGGQWEETQYF.

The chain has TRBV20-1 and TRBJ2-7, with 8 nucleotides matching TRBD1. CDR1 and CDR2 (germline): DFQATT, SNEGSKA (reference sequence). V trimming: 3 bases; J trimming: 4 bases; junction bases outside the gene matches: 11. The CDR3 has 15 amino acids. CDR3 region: CSASFGAGGTYEQYF. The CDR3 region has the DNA TGCAGTGCTAGTTTCGGGGCAGGGGGCACGTACGAGCAGTACTTC.